One and the same sample provided the 4 T cell receptor beta chains below, sequenced in a study of shared clonotypes between healthy human individuals. The method was immunoSEQ multiplex PCR; TCRdb's version includes in-frame clones alone and lacks a portion of them. The sample carries around 990,000 clones, 70% to 85% recorded once. The source material was memory CD4+ T cells from PBMCs. The subset here: CD45RA-negative fraction. Receptors were obtained from a man aged 18-30 years in good health. Some clones in this sample may be carry-over from other donors' samples.

This clone was detected only a few times. V usage is TRBV4-3 and J usage is TRBJ1-2; no definite D call. The CDR3 is made up of 16 amino acids. With 0 bases removed from V and 3 bases from J, the gap between germline ends came to 14 bases. The germline gives CDR1 LGHNA, CDR2 YSLEER. The CDR3 is CASSQDRANPHYGYTF. The CDR3 coding sequence is TGCGCCAGCAGCCAAGATAGGGCTAACCCCCACTATGGCTACACCTTC.

CDR3 coding DNA: TGTGCCAGCGGGACAGGCCCATACGAGCAGTACTTC. Protein sequence: CASGTGPYEQYF. J is TRBJ2-7 and V is TRBV7-9, with TRBD1 matching over 8 bases. The CDR3 consists of 12 residues. V gave up 8 bases and J gave up 4 bases; unmatched junction bases: 4. Germline CDR1 reads SEHNR; CDR2 reads FQNEAQ (reference sequence).

This chain joins TRBV5-6 and TRBJ2-2; a possible D gene is TRBD2 (5 bases). Trimming cost V 1 base and J 2 bases, with 18 bases left between them. This CDR3 spans 18 amino acids. Germline V gene data show CDR1 as SGHDT and CDR2 as YYEEEE. As DNA, the CDR3 is TGTGCCAGCAGCTTGAGCCACCCGCTAGCAGCTAACACCGGGGAGCTGTTTTTT. It is translated as CASSLSHPLAANTGELFF.

In regard to this clone: A single base separates this from a much larger clone, so it may be a read error. In this CDR3 the conserved last residue, phenylalanine or tryptophan, is missing, so a read error is likely. The limits of the CDR3 on the DNA are not certain, so only TCRdb's listed CDR3 is given. The chain joins TRBV30 to TRBJ1-1. Germline CDR1 is GTSNPN and CDR2 is SVGIG (reference sequence). The CDR3 comprises 14 residues, both ends counted. The chain's CDR3 is CAWSDRGVTISSFL.